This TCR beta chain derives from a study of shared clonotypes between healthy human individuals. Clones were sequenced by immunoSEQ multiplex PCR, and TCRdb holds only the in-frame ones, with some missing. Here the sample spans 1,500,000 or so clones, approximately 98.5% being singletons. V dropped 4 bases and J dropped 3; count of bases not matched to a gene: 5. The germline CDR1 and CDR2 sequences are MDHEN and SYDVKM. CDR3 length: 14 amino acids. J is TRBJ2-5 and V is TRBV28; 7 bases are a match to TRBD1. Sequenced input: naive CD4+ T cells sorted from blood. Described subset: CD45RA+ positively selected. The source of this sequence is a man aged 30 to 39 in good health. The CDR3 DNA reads TGTGCCAGCAGTTCTGGGACAGTTAAAGAGACCCAGTACTTC. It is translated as CASSSGTVKETQYF. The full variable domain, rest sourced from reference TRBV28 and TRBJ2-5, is DVKVTQSSRYLVKRTGEKVFLECVQDMDHENMFWYRQDPGLGLRLIYFSYDVKMKEKGDIPEGYSVSREKKERFSLILESASTNQTSMYLCASSSGTVKETQYFGPGTRLLVL.